These 26 T cell receptor beta chains came from one sample sequenced in a study of blood T cells in healthy people across ages. For the second PCR, which ran for 7 to 11 cycles, a sample-barcoded 5' primer and a J-beta primer mix were used. TCRdb processed the 5' RACE reads anew with MiXCR; each CDR3 protein has one entry. The data hold under 1,000,000 distinct CDR3 sequences, with more than 35% observed a single time. Sequencing used blood. These TCRs come from a man aged 80 or over in good health.

Remarks on this clonotype: It may be a read error: a sequence one base away is much more abundant. The chain has TRBV5-1 and TRBJ2-7, with TRBD2 matching over 8 bases. The V gene's germline CDR1 is SGHRS and CDR2 YFSETQ. V lost 4 bases, J lost 7 bases, and 7 bases stayed unmatched. This CDR3 is 13 amino acids long. The CDR3 nucleotides are TGCGCCAGCAGCCGGGGGGGGCAGACTGAGCAGTACTTC. Protein sequence: CASSRGGQTEQYF.

The CDR3 coding sequence is TGTGCCAGCAGTTCGTCAGACAGATTCTCCTACGAGCAGTACTTC. Its translation is CASSSSDRFSYEQYF. The V call is TRBV28, the J call TRBJ2-7; D is possibly TRBD1 (5 bases). The germline V gene has CDR1 MDHEN and CDR2 SYDVKM. V was pared by 4 bases and J by 0 bases, with 13 bases between. CDR3 length: 15 amino acids. Drawing the rest from reference TRBV28 and TRBJ2-7, the complete variable domain is DVKVTQSSRYLVKRTGEKVFLECVQDMDHENMFWYRQDPGLGLRLIYFSYDVKMKEKGDIPEGYSVSREKKERFSLILESASTNQTSMYLCASSSSDRFSYEQYFGPGTRLTVT.

V usage is TRBV15 and J usage is TRBJ2-4, with D unresolved. V lost 0 bases and J lost 0, with 6 bases in between. Germline CDR1 reads LNHNV; CDR2 reads YYDKDF (reference sequence). This CDR3 has 15 residues. The CDR3 nucleotides are TGTGCCACCAGCAGAGATCCATTAGCCAAAAACATTCAGTACTTC. Translating gives CATSRDPLAKNIQYF.

This clonotype was picked up a small number of times. The chain joins TRBV12-3 or TRBV12-4 to TRBJ2-1; 14 positions match TRBD2. V lost 6 bases and J lost 7; bases outside the gene matches: 5. The CDR3 has 15 residues. The CDR3 DNA is TGTGCCAGCAGAAAGGGACTAGCGGGAGAGAATGAGCAGTTCTTC. It yields the protein CASRKGLAGENEQFF.

In this sample, this clonotype turned up once. The CDR3 DNA reads as TGTGCCAGCGCCTCGACAGCCCAGGGCAATCAGCCCCAGCATTTT. This codes for CASASTAQGNQPQHF. The chain joins TRBV27 to TRBJ1-5; perhaps TRBD1 as D (5 bases). This CDR3 comprises 15 residues. CDR1 and CDR2 from the germline V gene are MNHEY and SMNVEV (reference sequence). Between the trimmed V and J ends, which lost 8 bases and 2 bases, there was a span of 16 bases.

The J gene is TRBJ2-5, the V gene TRBV20-1; D might be TRBD1 or TRBD2, each matching 7 bases. Trimming removed 1 base at V and 7 bases at J, with 22 bases between. Germline-derived CDR1 and CDR2 are DFQATT and SNEGSKA (reference sequence). This CDR3 region has 16 residues. The CDR3 nucleotides read TGCAGTGCTAGAGGAGGGAGCGGGACAGCCTTTGGGACCCAGTACTTC. As protein: CSARGGSGTAFGTQYF.

This clonotype was counted between two and nine times. The chain employs TRBV12-3 or TRBV12-4 and TRBJ2-5; tentative D call: TRBD1 (6 bases). The CDR3 spans 15 residues. The V end lost 1 base, the J end lost 11 bases, and 20 bases lay between the germline ends. The DNA for the CDR3 is TGTGCCAGCAGTTTAGAGGGCAGGGGTTCGGATGAGCAGTACTTC. The encoded protein is CASSLEGRGSDEQYF.

The chain recombines TRBV7-9 with TRBJ1-5, with 8 bases that match TRBD1. In germline, CDR1 is SEHNR, CDR2 FQNEAQ (reference sequence). With V trimmed by 1 base and J by 2 bases, 4 bases remained unmatched. The CDR3 has 16 amino acids. The CDR3 is CASSLGGTGRNQPQHF. The CDR3 DNA is TGTGCCAGCAGCTTAGGGGGGACAGGACGCAATCAGCCCCAGCATTTT.

The sample holds a few counts of this clonotype. The CDR3 DNA reads as TGTGCCAGCAGCTTAGCGTCCAGTGAAGAGACCCAGTACTTC. Protein: CASSLASSEETQYF. V gene TRBV7-2 combines with J gene TRBJ2-5, with no clear D. V was pared by 0 bases and J by 3 bases, with 8 bases between. The CDR3 length is 14 residues. Germline CDR1 SGHTA, CDR2 FQGNSA. Full variable domain (missing parts from reference TRBV7-2 and TRBJ2-5): GAGVSQSPSNKVTEKGKDVELRCDPISGHTALYWYRQSLGQGLEFLIYFQGNSAPDKSGLPSDRFSAERTGGSVSTLTIQRTQQEDSAVYLCASSLASSEETQYFGPGTRLLVL.

This clonotype was seen only a few times. The CDR3 nucleotides are TGTGCCAGCAGCTTAAGGGTTAGCGGGAGTCAAGACAATGAGCAGTTCTTC. Translation: CASSLRVSGSQDNEQFF. The chain combines TRBV11-1 with TRBJ2-1, with 9 bases lining up with TRBD2. V trimming: 2 bases; J trimming: 5 bases; junction bases outside the gene matches: 10. Germline V gene data show CDR1 as SGHAT and CDR2 as FQDESV (reference sequence). The CDR3 sequence is 17 residues long.

This clonotype came up many times. The V gene is TRBV29-1, the J gene TRBJ2-7, with a possible D match to TRBD2 (6 bases). The germline V and J ends were trimmed by 7 bases and 1 base, with 8 bases remaining between them. The CDR3 is 11 residues long. Germline values: CDR1 SQVTM, CDR2 ANQGSEA. The DNA of the CDR3 is TGCAGCGCGACTAGTTCCTACGAGCAGTACTTC. Translating it yields CSATSSYEQYF.

This clonotype was counted a few times. CDR3 loop: CASSPGQGPLPQETQYF. As DNA, the CDR3 is TGTGCCAGCAGCCCAGGACAGGGGCCCCTACCCCAAGAGACCCAGTACTTC. The chain carries TRBV4-2 and TRBJ2-5; TRBD1 aligns across 9 bases. Germline CDR1 is LGHNA and CDR2 is YNFKEQ. This CDR3 comprises 17 residues. The trim removed 4 bases at V and 1 base at J, leaving 10 bases unmatched.

This clonotype turned up a few times. The chain joins TRBV7-9 to TRBJ2-3; no clear D. CDR1 is SEHNR, CDR2 FQNEAQ, per germline (reference sequence). This CDR3 comprises 13 residues. V lost 1 base, J lost 3 bases, and 5 bases lay in between. The CDR3 DNA follows: TGTGCCAGCAGCTTAGGGGCTACAGATACGCAGTATTTT. Translated, it gives CASSLGATDTQYF.

The rearrangement links TRBV7-2 to TRBJ1-1; D is ambiguous. This CDR3 has 14 residues. Germline CDR1 and CDR2: SGHTA and FQGNSA. The ends were cut back, 4 bases at V and 7 bases at J, with 16 bases in the middle. The CDR3 loop is CASSSMGGRFEAFF. CDR3 DNA sequence: TGTGCCAGCAGCTCCATGGGAGGTCGGTTTGAAGCTTTCTTT. Based on the CDR3 plus reference TRBV7-2 and TRBJ1-1, the full variable domain is GAGVSQSPSNKVTEKGKDVELRCDPISGHTALYWYRQSLGQGLEFLIYFQGNSAPDKSGLPSDRFSAERTGGSVSTLTIQRTQQEDSAVYLCASSSMGGRFEAFFGQGTRLTVV.

The V and J genes are TRBV6-5 and TRBJ2-6, with D perhaps matching TRBD2 (6 bases). The CDR3 is made up of 16 amino acids. Germline loops: CDR1 MNHEY, CDR2 SVGAGI. Deletions cut 3 bases from V and 0 bases from J, with 9 bases between. This CDR3 is CASSYRRDSGANVLTF. For the CDR3, the DNA is TGTGCCAGCAGTTATCGGCGGGACTCTGGGGCCAACGTCCTGACTTTC.

Only a few counts were recorded for this clonotype. The chain is built from TRBV14 and TRBJ2-3, with 7 bases identical to TRBD2. Trimming took 0 bases from V and 2 from J; bases not matched to a gene: 8. CDR3 length equals 17 residues. The germline V gene has CDR1 SGHDN and CDR2 FVKESK. CDR3 sequence reads: CASSQDRLADYTDTQYF. In DNA form, the CDR3 reads TGTGCCAGCAGCCAAGACCGGCTAGCGGATTACACAGATACGCAGTATTTT. The full variable domain, with the rest looked up from reference TRBV14 and TRBJ2-3, is EAGVTQFPSHSVIEKGQTVTLRCDPISGHDNLYWYRRVMGKEIKFLLHFVKESKQDESGMPNNRFLAERTGGTYSTLKVQPAELEDSGVYFCASSQDRLADYTDTQYFGPGTRLTVL.

This clonotype was seen many times. CDR3 coding DNA: TGTGCCAGCAGTGGGACTCCTAACTACGAGCAGTACTTC. Its translation is CASSGTPNYEQYF. V usage is TRBV28 and J usage is TRBJ2-7; tentatively, D is TRBD2 (6 bases). The V and J ends lost 5 bases and 3 bases respectively, with 11 bases between them. The CDR3 spans 13 residues. Germline assignment: CDR1 MDHEN and CDR2 SYDVKM.

There are a few counts of this clonotype. This rearrangement joins TRBV11-1 to TRBJ2-5; D gene unclear. CDR3 length: 16 amino acids. The ends were cut back, 2 bases at V and 1 base at J, with 14 bases in the middle. Germline lookup yields CDR1 SGHAT and CDR2 FQDESV (reference sequence). CDR3 bases: TGTGCCAGCAGCTTAAGTTTGACGGGCCTCCAAGAGACCCAGTACTTC. This translates into CASSLSLTGLQETQYF.

The V and J genes are TRBV6-1 and TRBJ2-1, with D tentatively TRBD2 (5 bases). V was trimmed by 6 bases and J by 7 bases, leaving 16 bases between them. CDR1 and CDR2 from the germline V gene are MNHNS and SASEGT. CDR3 length: 14 residues. CDR3 nucleotide sequence: TGTGCCAGCAGCCCAGCGGTGGCTCGGAATGAGCAGTTCTTC. Its translation is CASSPAVARNEQFF.

This rearrangement joins TRBV30 to TRBJ2-1; 9 bases map to TRBD2. J was trimmed by 9 bases and V by 2 bases; bases with no gene match: 8. From germline, CDR1 is GTSNPN and CDR2 SVGIG (reference sequence). The CDR3 totals 14 residues. The DNA of the CDR3 is TGTGCCTGGAGTAGGTCTAGCGGGAACGGTGAGCAGTTCTTC. Translated: CAWSRSSGNGEQFF.

This clonotype was counted only a few times. The V call is TRBV5-6, the J call TRBJ2-4; TRBD2 aligns across 9 bases. The J call may not be correct, given that the DNA end is closer to TRBJ2-7. The CDR3 consists of 14 residues. Per germline, CDR1 SGHDT and CDR2 YYEEEE. CDR3 protein: CASSLVSGSREQYF. DNA for the CDR3: TGTGCCAGCAGCTTGGTTAGCGGGAGTCGCGAGCAGTACTTC.

V and J are TRBV5-6 and TRBJ1-4; no firm D call. The V gene's germline CDR1 is SGHDT and CDR2 YYEEEE. This CDR3 has 14 residues. CDR3 in amino acids: CASSQTALGEKLFF. The DNA of the CDR3 is TGTGCTAGTAGCCAGACCGCCCTCGGGGAAAAACTGTTTTTT.

The chain recombines TRBV5-6 with TRBJ2-1; weak D call: TRBD2 (7 bases). The CDR3 sequence is 16 residues long. Between the trimmed V and J ends, which lost 0 bases and 10 bases, there was a span of 20 bases. Germline loops: CDR1 SGHDT, CDR2 YYEEEE. CDR3 DNA sequence: TGTGCCAGCAGCTTGGGAGTAGGCGGGGGCCTAGAGGAGCAGTTCTTC. Its translation: CASSLGVGGGLEEQFF.

The genes are TRBV30 and TRBJ1-2; TRBD1 matches at 8 bases. Losses at the gene ends were 3 bases for V and 4 bases for J; bases not matched to a gene: 7. The germline CDR1 and CDR2 sequences are GTSNPN and SVGIG (reference sequence). The CDR3 has 14 amino acids. CDR3 nucleotides: TGTGCCTGGAGCGTTGGACAGGGCGGCTATGGCTACACCTTC. The encoded protein is CAWSVGQGGYGYTF.

This sequence joins TRBV29-1 and TRBJ2-1; D possibly corresponds to TRBD1 (5 bases). The CDR3 sequence is 11 residues long. V gave up 4 bases and J gave up 6 bases, with 7 bases separating them. Looked up from germline, CDR1 is SQVTM and CDR2 is ANQGSEA. The DNA of the CDR3 is TGCAGCGTTGGTGACAGCAATGAGCAGTTCTTC. Translation gives CSVGDSNEQFF.

In the case of this clonotype: A much larger clone lies a single base off, so this may be a read error. This chain joins TRBV7-2 and TRBJ2-3; D is unresolved. V dropped 0 bases and J dropped 3 bases, with 10 bases sitting between them. Germline V gene sequence: CDR1 SGHTA, CDR2 FQGNSA. The CDR3 spans 15 residues. The chain's CDR3 is CASSLAARPTDTQYF. CDR3 sequence (DNA): TGTGCCAGCAGCTTAGCAGCTAGGCCGACAGATACGCAGTATTTT.